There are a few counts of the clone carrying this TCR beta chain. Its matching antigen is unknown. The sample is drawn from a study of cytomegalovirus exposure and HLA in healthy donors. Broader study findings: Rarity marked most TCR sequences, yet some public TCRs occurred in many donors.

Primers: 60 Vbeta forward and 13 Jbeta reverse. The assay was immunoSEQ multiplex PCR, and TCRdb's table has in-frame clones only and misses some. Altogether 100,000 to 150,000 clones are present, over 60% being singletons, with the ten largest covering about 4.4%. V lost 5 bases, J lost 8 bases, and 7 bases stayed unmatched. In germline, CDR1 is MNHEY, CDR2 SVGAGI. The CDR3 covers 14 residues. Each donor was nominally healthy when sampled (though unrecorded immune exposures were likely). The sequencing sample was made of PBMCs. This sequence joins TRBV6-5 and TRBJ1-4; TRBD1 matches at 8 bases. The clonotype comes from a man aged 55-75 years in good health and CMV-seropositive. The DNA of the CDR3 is TGTGCCAGCAGTCCGGACAGGGAGGGGGAAAAACTGTTTTTT. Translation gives CASSPDREGEKLFF.